Listed here are 20 T cell receptor beta chains from one sample, sequenced in a study of OX40 agonist ivuxolimab in advanced cancers. The protocol was immunoSEQ multiplex PCR, while the TCRdb copy is restricted to in-frame clones and leaves out a portion. The top ten hold 0.45% to 0.6% of the sample, which has around 82,000 clones, 88% seen once. The sample was CD4+ or CD8+ T cells sorted from blood, taken in a trial of the OX40 agonist ivuxolimab. Receptor source: an adult with an advanced solid tumor such as melanoma, head and neck, liver or kidney cancer.

The chain has TRBV9 and TRBJ2-1; no firm D call. This CDR3 spans 12 amino acids. V was trimmed by 10 bases and J by 9 bases, leaving 17 bases between them. Germline loops: CDR1 SGDLS, CDR2 YYNGEE. CDR3 coding DNA: TGTGCCCAAGACTCAAGGCCATTTGAGCAGTTCTTC. Residues: CAQDSRPFEQFF.

CDR3 coding DNA: TGTGCCAGCAGTGGGGAGTCCTTTGGGACCCAGTACTTC. Its translation is CASSGESFGTQYF. The genes are TRBV2 and TRBJ2-5; D might be TRBD2 (5 bases). The CDR3 covers 13 residues. Germline CDR1 SNHLY, CDR2 FYNNEI. V lost 4 bases, J lost 7 bases, and 13 bases lay in between.

Concerning this clone: Since no conserved phenylalanine or tryptophan closes the CDR3, a read error is the likely cause. This sequence joins TRBV10-2 and TRBJ1-6; TRBD1 is a possible D gene (6 bases). This CDR3 contains 14 residues. Trimming removed 6 bases from V and 7 bases from J, with 13 bases in between. Germline CDR1 and CDR2: WSHSY and SAAADI. CDR3 protein: CASRSGGPNSPLHL. CDR3 coding DNA: TGCGCCAGCAGGAGCGGGGGGCCGAATTCACCCCTCCACCTT.

The V gene is TRBV27, the J gene TRBJ1-2; D is ambiguous. Germline values: CDR1 MNHEY, CDR2 SMNVEV (reference sequence). The CDR3 spans 14 residues. With 6 bases removed from V and 4 bases from J, the gap between germline ends came to 15 bases. In DNA, the CDR3 is TGTGCCAGCAGCCCACGGGATTTCGGCTATGGCTACACCTTC. Translating it yields CASSPRDFGYGYTF.

Note on this clone: One end of the junction fails to match germline, which may point to a read error. The CDR3, as DNA: TGCGCCAGCAGCTTACGGGGAGTGAGCATAGATACGCAGTATTTT. Translating it yields CASSLRGVSIDTQYF. V usage is TRBV5-1 and J usage is TRBJ2-3; D is possibly TRBD2 (5 bases). Looked up from germline, CDR1 is SGHRS and CDR2 is YFSETQ. The CDR3 sequence is 15 residues long.

This clone came up once. The V gene is TRBV7-3, the J gene TRBJ2-1, with TRBD1 matching 7 bases. CDR3 size: 13 residues. CDR1 and CDR2 (germline): SGHTA, FQGTGA. After removal of 4 bases from V and 6 bases from J, the junction contained 3 bases not matched to a gene. This CDR3 is CASSSYRGNEQFF. DNA for the CDR3: TGTGCCAGCAGCTCCTACAGGGGCAATGAGCAGTTCTTC.

The V and J genes are TRBV6-6 and TRBJ1-2; possibly TRBD1 for D (5 bases). V dropped 10 bases and J dropped 4 bases, with 16 bases sitting between them. Germline lookup yields CDR1 MNHNY and CDR2 SVGAGI (reference sequence). The CDR3 is made up of 13 amino acids. The CDR3 loop is CATTSPGVYGYTF. CDR3 DNA sequence: TGTGCCACCACTTCTCCGGGGGTCTATGGCTACACCTTC.

The chain links TRBV7-6 to TRBJ2-5; 8 positions match TRBD2. The germline gives CDR1 SGHVS, CDR2 FNYEAQ. This CDR3 spans 13 amino acids. The trim removed 10 bases at V and 0 bases at J, leaving 4 bases unmatched. CDR3 bases: TGTGCCACAACTAGCGGCCACCAAGAGACCCAGTACTTC. Its translation is CATTSGHQETQYF.

The chain links TRBV2 to TRBJ2-5, with D perhaps being TRBD1 or TRBD2 (5 bases each). CDR3 length: 15 amino acids. Trimming left V 7 bases short and J 0 bases short, with 15 bases between. Germline values: CDR1 SNHLY, CDR2 FYNNEI. CDR3 coding DNA: TGTGCCAGCAAAGGGACGGACCCGTACCAAGAGACCCAGTACTTC. Amino acid sequence: CASKGTDPYQETQYF.

The chain employs TRBV29-1 and TRBJ1-1; perhaps TRBD1 as D (5 bases). Germline CDR1 is SQVTM and CDR2 is ANQGSEA. This CDR3 is built from 13 residues. The V and J ends lost 7 bases and 4 bases respectively, with 16 bases between them. The CDR3 here is CSAGEDVGTEAFF. The CDR3 DNA reads TGCAGCGCGGGGGAGGATGTCGGCACTGAAGCTTTCTTT. The whole variable domain, remainder taken from reference TRBV29-1 and TRBJ1-1, is SAVISQKPSRDICQRGTSLTIQCQVDSQVTMMFWYRQQPGQSLTLIATANQGSEATYESGFVIDKFPISRPNLTFSTLTVSNMSPEDSSIYLCSAGEDVGTEAFFGQGTRLTVV.

The V and J genes are TRBV5-1 and TRBJ2-5; 7 bases line up with TRBD2. CDR1 and CDR2 from the germline V gene are SGHRS and YFSETQ. V lost 3 bases, J lost 2 bases, and 7 bases stayed unmatched. This CDR3 has 15 amino acids. In nucleotides, the CDR3 is TGCGCCAGCAGCTGGGGAGGGAGCGGTCAAGAGACCCAGTACTTC. Amino acid sequence: CASSWGGSGQETQYF.

V and J are TRBV6-6 and TRBJ1-6, with D uncertain. Trimming stripped 2 bases from V and 8 bases from J, with 4 bases between. This CDR3 region has 12 residues. Germline CDR1 MNHNY, CDR2 SVGAGI (reference sequence). The chain's CDR3 is CASSYEDSPLHF. CDR3 nucleotides: TGTGCCAGCAGTTACGAGGATTCACCCCTCCACTTT.

The chain links TRBV18 to TRBJ1-2; maybe TRBD1 (5 bases). Trimming removed 6 bases at V and 7 bases at J, with 18 bases between. The CDR3 is 14 residues long. Looked up from germline, CDR1 is KGHSH and CDR2 is LQKENI. CDR3 DNA: TGTGCCAGCTCCCCCCGCGAGGGTACAGGTGGCTACACCTTC. Its protein is CASSPREGTGGYTF. The whole variable domain, remainder taken from reference TRBV18 and TRBJ1-2, is NAGVMQNPRHLVRRRGQEARLRCSPMKGHSHVYWYRQLPEEGLKFMVYLQKENIIDESGMPKERFSAEFPKEGPSILRIQQVVRGDSAAYFCASSPREGTGGYTFGSGTRLTVV.

This clone showed up just a few times. This chain links TRBV2 with TRBJ2-5; possibly TRBD1 for D (7 bases). CDR3 size: 15 residues. Between the trimmed V and J ends, which lost 11 bases and 5 bases, there was a span of 24 bases. Germline V gives CDR1 SNHLY, CDR2 FYNNEI. CDR3 protein: CAGDGGLTGRETQYF. The DNA of the CDR3 is TGTGCCGGAGATGGGGGCCTGACAGGGAGGGAGACCCAGTACTTC.

The rearrangement joins TRBV5-1 to TRBJ2-3, with D uncertain. V was cut by 0 bases and J by 3 bases, with 5 bases left in between. The germline gives CDR1 SGHRS, CDR2 YFSETQ. The length of the CDR3 is 13 residues. The CDR3 loop reads CASSLEGTDTQYF. CDR3 nucleotide sequence: TGCGCCAGCAGCTTGGAAGGGACAGATACGCAGTATTTT.

The rearrangement links TRBV6-5 to TRBJ1-2; a possible D gene is TRBD1 (5 bases). This CDR3 comprises 13 residues. Per germline, CDR1 MNHEY and CDR2 SVGAGI. The V and J ends lost 7 bases and 4 bases respectively, with 13 bases between them. As DNA, the CDR3 is TGTGCCAGCAAAGAACAGGCCCTCTATGGCTACACCTTC. Translated: CASKEQALYGYTF.

This chain connects TRBV2 to TRBJ2-1, with a weak D call TRBD1 (7 bases). This CDR3 comprises 13 residues. Germline CDR1 SNHLY, CDR2 FYNNEI. V was pared by 10 bases and J by 2 bases, with 12 bases between. DNA of the CDR3: TGTGCCATCCAGGGGGGCGCCTACAATGAGCAGTTCTTC. This sequence encodes CAIQGGAYNEQFF.

This clone turned up a few times. This chain connects TRBV19 to TRBJ2-1; no clear D. Trimming removed 3 bases from V and 6 bases from J, with 6 bases in between. The length of the CDR3 is 12 residues. Germline values: CDR1 LNHDA, CDR2 SQIVND (reference sequence). DNA for the CDR3: TGTGCCAGTAGTATCAGAATCAATGAGCAGTTCTTC. Translation: CASSIRINEQFF.

This clone was detected only a few times. V usage is TRBV5-1 and J usage is TRBJ2-1, with 9 bases identical to TRBD2. In germline, CDR1 is SGHRS, CDR2 YFSETQ. V lost 0 bases to trimming and J lost 6 bases; unmatched junction nucleotides: 10. This CDR3 region has 17 residues. In DNA, the CDR3 is TGCGCCAGCAGCTTGGGGTCGCTGGCGGGGGGGCTCAATGAGCAGTTCTTC. This codes for CASSLGSLAGGLNEQFF.

The chain carries TRBV5-1 and TRBJ1-2, with 8 bases identical to TRBD1. CDR3 length equals 13 residues. Trimming at V came to 4 bases and at J to 8 bases, leaving 7 bases not matched to a gene. The V gene's germline CDR1 is SGHRS and CDR2 YFSETQ. CDR3 region: CASSPGQGEGYTF. In nucleotides, the CDR3 is TGCGCCAGCAGCCCCGGACAGGGAGAAGGCTACACCTTC. The complete variable domain, with remaining parts taken from reference TRBV5-1 and TRBJ1-2, reads KAGVTQTPRYLIKTRGQQVTLSCSPISGHRSVSWYQQTPGQGLQFLFEYFSETQRNKGNFPGRFSGRQFSNSRSEMNVSTLELGDSALYLCASSPGQGEGYTFGSGTRLTVV.